The 31 T cell receptor beta chains given below trace back to one sample, sequenced in a study of shared clonotypes between healthy human individuals. Assay used: immunoSEQ multiplex PCR; TCRdb lists only in-frame clones, some missing. In the table there are 2 million to 2.5 million clones, over 90% of which are singletons. The sequenced sample was naive CD4+ T cells from PBMCs. Specified subset: CD45RA+ positively selected. The receptors come from a man aged 18-30 years in good health. Some clones in this sample may be carry-over from other donors' samples.

The V gene is TRBV4-1, the J gene TRBJ2-5; 10 bases match TRBD1. CDR3 length: 15 amino acids. With 3 bases clipped from V and 5 bases from J, the junction kept 6 bases outside the gene matches. The germline V gene has CDR1 MGHRA and CDR2 YSYEKL. The DNA for the CDR3 is TGCGCCAGCAGCCATGGGACAGGGGTGGTGGAGACCCAGTACTTC. Its protein product is CASSHGTGVVETQYF.

V gene TRBV18 combines with J gene TRBJ1-1, with D perhaps TRBD1 (5 bases). Germline assignment: CDR1 KGHSH and CDR2 LQKENI. The CDR3 consists of 14 residues. The ends were cut back, 2 bases at V and 4 bases at J, with 11 bases in the middle. The CDR3: CASSPRRGITEAFF. In DNA, the CDR3 is TGTGCCAGCTCACCAAGACGGGGGATCACTGAAGCTTTCTTT.

J is TRBJ1-5 and V is TRBV19, with 8 bases that match TRBD1. The germline V gene encodes CDR1 LNHDA and CDR2 SQIVND (reference sequence). V shed 5 bases and J 6 bases; nucleotides not matched to a gene: 9. The CDR3 has 15 residues. CDR3 DNA sequence: TGTGCCAGTAGTTCCACAGGGGGTGTCGTTCAGCCCCAGCATTTT. As protein: CASSSTGGVVQPQHF. Combining the CDR3 with reference TRBV19 and TRBJ1-5 gives the whole variable domain DGGITQSPKYLFRKEGQNVTLSCEQNLNHDAMYWYRQDPGQGLRLIYYSQIVNDFQKGDIAEGYSVSREKKESFPLTVTSAQKNPTAFYLCASSSTGGVVQPQHFGDGTRLSIL.

The chain joins TRBV15 to TRBJ2-3; 10 nucleotides agree with TRBD1. Per germline, CDR1 LNHNV and CDR2 YYDKDF (reference sequence). The CDR3 sequence is 17 residues long. After removal of 4 bases from V and 7 bases from J, the junction contained 14 bases not matched to a gene. The CDR3 bases are TGTGCCACCAGCAAGCGACCGGGACAGGGGATTGTAAATACGCAGTATTTT. It is translated as CATSKRPGQGIVNTQYF. The whole variable domain, remainder taken from reference TRBV15 and TRBJ2-3, is DAMVIQNPRYQVTQFGKPVTLSCSQTLNHNVMYWYQQKSSQAPKLLFHYYDKDFNNEADTPDNFQSRRPNTSFCFLDIRSPGLGDTAMYLCATSKRPGQGIVNTQYFGPGTRLTVL.

The chain carries TRBV5-1 and TRBJ2-3; 13 nucleotides align to TRBD2. This CDR3 is built from 17 residues. Trimming removed 2 bases from V and 5 bases from J; junction bases left unmatched: 8. Germline CDR1 and CDR2: SGHRS and YFSETQ. CDR3 bases: TGCGCCAGCAGCTTAACTAGCGGGAGGGCCTTTGGAGATACGCAGTATTTT. Its translation is CASSLTSGRAFGDTQYF.

This clone was observed a single time. The genes are TRBV2 and TRBJ1-1; D is ambiguous. V lost 4 bases and J lost 1, with 7 bases in between. The CDR3 covers 13 residues. Germline V gene data show CDR1 as SNHLY and CDR2 as FYNNEI. The CDR3 DNA sequence: TGTGCCAGCAGTGTGGGCTCGAACACTGAAGCTTTCTTT. It yields the protein CASSVGSNTEAFF.

The genes are TRBV6-5 and TRBJ2-5; 8 positions match TRBD2. This CDR3 is 15 amino acids long. V lost 3 bases and J lost 5; bases outside the gene matches: 8. Per the germline V gene, CDR1 is MNHEY and CDR2 is SVGAGI. The CDR3, as DNA: TGTGCCAGCAGTTATGCGGGAGGAATGGTGGAGACCCAGTACTTC. Translation: CASSYAGGMVETQYF.

This clone was seen only once. V and J are TRBV28 and TRBJ1-3; D is unresolved. Trimming cost V 8 bases and J 0 bases, with 14 bases left between them. This CDR3 spans 15 amino acids. CDR1 is MDHEN, CDR2 SYDVKM, per germline. The CDR3 sequence: CASGIGPPSGNTIYF. The CDR3 DNA sequence: TGTGCCAGCGGTATCGGGCCGCCCTCTGGAAACACCATATATTTT.

The V gene is TRBV5-6, the J gene TRBJ2-7; D is perhaps TRBD2 (6 bases). CDR1 is SGHDT and CDR2 is YYEEEE in the germline V gene. CDR3 length equals 14 residues. The V end lost 10 bases, the J end lost 1 base, and 18 bases lay between the germline ends. The CDR3 coding sequence is TGTGCCTCAACTAAGCGGGTTCAGTCCTACGAGCAGTACTTC. Translating it yields CASTKRVQSYEQYF.

The chain links TRBV5-8 to TRBJ1-4, with D unresolved. The germline V gene encodes CDR1 SGHTS and CDR2 YDEGEE. The V and J ends lost 0 bases and 7 bases respectively, with 7 bases between them. The CDR3 consists of 13 residues. Written as DNA, the CDR3 is TGTGCCAGCAGCTTGGGTATGGGTGAAAAACTGTTTTTT. Translating gives CASSLGMGEKLFF.

The V gene is TRBV4-2, the J gene TRBJ2-2; D remains unclear. Germline V lookup: CDR1 LGHNA, CDR2 YNFKEQ. Trimming took 1 base from V and 5 from J, leaving 11 bases between them. The CDR3 contains 15 residues. CDR3 residues: CASSQVFLETGELFF. In nucleotides, the CDR3 is TGTGCCAGCAGCCAAGTATTTCTAGAGACCGGGGAGCTGTTTTTT.

This clone has only a few counts. Other DNA sequences within the sample encode an identical CDR3. The chain recombines TRBV28 with TRBJ2-1; no clear D gene. Trimming stripped 5 bases from V and 5 bases from J, with 4 bases between. The CDR3 is made up of 11 amino acids. Per germline, CDR1 MDHEN and CDR2 SYDVKM. Here the CDR3 DNA reads TGTGCCAGCAGTATTCACAATGAGCAGTTCTTC. Encoded protein: CASSIHNEQFF.

V gene TRBV28 combines with J gene TRBJ1-3; 9 bases fit TRBD1. V gave up 8 bases and J gave up 2 bases; unmatched junction bases: 7. There are 15 residues in the CDR3. Germline V gene data show CDR1 as MDHEN and CDR2 as SYDVKM. The CDR3 region has the DNA TGTGCCAGCGACAGGGGGAGGTTTCCTGGAAACACCATATATTTT. Amino acids: CASDRGRFPGNTIYF.

This clone appeared a few times. The V and J genes are TRBV2 and TRBJ2-1; D call uncertain. V was cut by 4 bases and J by 15 bases, with 16 bases left in between. This CDR3 region has 12 residues. Germline V gene data show CDR1 as SNHLY and CDR2 as FYNNEI. For the CDR3, the DNA is TGTGCCAGCAGTGTAAGCCCGGCTCGCTTGTTCTTC. It is translated as CASSVSPARLFF.

This clone was counted a single time. The chain carries TRBV30 and TRBJ2-5; D may be TRBD1 (5 bases). From germline, CDR1 is GTSNPN and CDR2 SVGIG (reference sequence). CDR3 length: 11 residues. V was shortened by 7 bases and J by 2 bases, with 8 bases between the two germline ends. The CDR3 sequence is CASDKQETQYF. The CDR3 region has the DNA TGTGCCTCGGACAAACAAGAGACCCAGTACTTC.

The J gene is TRBJ2-3, the V gene TRBV5-1; weak D call: TRBD2 (5 bases). This CDR3 has 16 amino acids. Trimming stripped 0 bases from V and 5 bases from J, with 16 bases between. Germline CDR1 is SGHRS and CDR2 is YFSETQ. CDR3 amino acids: CASSLGVARGGDTQYF. The CDR3 DNA is TGCGCCAGCAGCTTGGGGGTAGCGAGAGGAGGAGATACGCAGTATTTT.

This clone came up once. The CDR3 nucleotides read TGTGCCAGCTCCCGGGCGGGTCTGGGGCTCAATGAGCAGTTCTTC. Translating it yields CASSRAGLGLNEQFF. The chain couples TRBV18 to TRBJ2-1, with D possibly being TRBD1 or TRBD2 (5 bases each). Germline values: CDR1 KGHSH, CDR2 LQKENI. V was cut by 6 bases and J by 6 bases, with 18 bases left in between. There are 15 residues in the CDR3.

This chain's CDR3 is CASSVVGPNTGELFF. The DNA of the CDR3 is TGTGCCAGCAGCGTAGTGGGACCGAACACCGGGGAGCTGTTTTTT. The rearrangement links TRBV9 to TRBJ2-2; D may match TRBD1 or TRBD2 (5 bases each). In germline, CDR1 is SGDLS, CDR2 YYNGEE. The CDR3 is 15 residues long. V was pared by 0 bases and J by 0 bases, with 6 bases between.

The rearrangement joins TRBV6-5 to TRBJ2-7, with 8 bases identical to TRBD1. Germline V lookup: CDR1 MNHEY, CDR2 SVGAGI. V lost 8 bases to trimming and J lost 5 bases; unmatched junction nucleotides: 8. The CDR3 is made up of 13 amino acids. The DNA of the CDR3 is TGTGCCAGCTCCCCGGACAGGGTCCACGAGCAGTACTTC. Protein sequence: CASSPDRVHEQYF.

The gene calls are TRBV14 and TRBJ2-1, with D unclear. This CDR3 has 15 amino acids. The germline V gene encodes CDR1 SGHDN and CDR2 FVKESK. V dropped 1 base and J dropped 3 bases, with 10 bases sitting between them. The CDR3 protein is CASSQGTEHYNEQFF. The DNA of the CDR3 is TGTGCCAGCAGCCAAGGGACGGAGCACTACAATGAGCAGTTCTTC.

The chain employs TRBV6-6 and TRBJ1-2, with D perhaps matching TRBD1 (5 bases). V lost 2 bases, J lost 6 bases, and 10 bases lay in between. Germline-derived CDR1 and CDR2 are MNHNY and SVGAGI (reference sequence). This CDR3 spans 13 amino acids. This chain's CDR3 is CASSYGAGNGYTF. In DNA, the CDR3 is TGTGCCAGCAGTTACGGGGCAGGCAATGGCTACACCTTC.

This clone was observed a single time. This rearrangement joins TRBV6-1 to TRBJ1-2; D is perhaps TRBD1 (5 bases). This CDR3 comprises 14 residues. V was trimmed by 1 base and J by 7 bases, leaving 13 bases between them. The germline gives CDR1 MNHNS, CDR2 SASEGT. CDR3 sequence (DNA): TGTGCCAGCAGTGAAGGGGGGACCCGGGGTGGCTACACCTTC. Translated, it gives CASSEGGTRGGYTF.

The CDR3 DNA reads TGTGCCAGCAGCTTAGCGCGATTCGGAGGAGCAGAGACCCAGTACTTC. Translated, it gives CASSLARFGGAETQYF. This rearrangement joins TRBV11-1 to TRBJ2-5, with a weak D call TRBD2 (5 bases). The CDR3 totals 16 residues. Trimming cost V 0 bases and J 4 bases, with 15 bases left between them. From germline, CDR1 is SGHAT and CDR2 FQDESV (reference sequence).

CDR3 protein: CASNRQGRWEQFF. The CDR3 DNA reads as TGTGCCAGCAACCGGCAGGGAAGATGGGAGCAGTTCTTC. J is TRBJ2-1 and V is TRBV28; TRBD1 is a possible D gene (5 bases). This CDR3 spans 13 amino acids. V lost 7 bases to trimming and J lost 10 bases, with 17 bases between them. Germline CDR1 reads MDHEN; CDR2 reads SYDVKM.

This rearrangement joins TRBV7-9 to TRBJ1-3; 9 bases are a match to TRBD1. Germline loops: CDR1 SEHNR, CDR2 FQNEAQ (reference sequence). This CDR3 is 15 amino acids long. The ends lost 6 bases at V and 8 bases at J; junction bases unmatched: 11. CDR3 sequence reads: CASRRSGTGSYTIYF. The DNA for the CDR3 is TGTGCCAGCAGACGCTCCGGGACAGGGTCTTACACCATATATTTT.

The rearrangement joins TRBV2 to TRBJ1-4, with 7 bases identical to TRBD1. Germline-derived CDR1 and CDR2 are SNHLY and FYNNEI. CDR3 size: 14 residues. Unmatched junction bases numbered 4, after V lost 5 bases and J lost 4 bases. CDR3 bases: TGTGCCAGCAGTCTCCAGGGGGGTAATGAAAAACTGTTTTTT. The encoded protein is CASSLQGGNEKLFF.

The V gene is TRBV2, the J gene TRBJ2-7; D tentatively fits TRBD1 or TRBD2 (6 bases each). V was pared by 6 bases and J by 3 bases, with 21 bases between. Looked up from germline, CDR1 is SNHLY and CDR2 is FYNNEI. CDR3 length: 16 amino acids. The CDR3, as DNA: TGTGCCAGCAGGAGACAGGTAGGGGGGCGAGGCTACGAGCAGTACTTC. Its translation is CASRRQVGGRGYEQYF.

For this clone: Other DNA sequences of this sample code for an identical CDR3. The chain has TRBV6-4 and TRBJ2-2; D not resolved. CDR3 length: 12 residues. The V gene's germline CDR1 is MRHNA and CDR2 SNTAGT. Trimming removed 6 bases from V and 0 bases from J, with 2 bases in between. The chain's CDR3 is CASSPNTGELFF. The CDR3 bases are TGTGCCAGCAGCCCGAACACCGGGGAGCTGTTTTTT.

V gene TRBV30 combines with J gene TRBJ1-6, with 9 positions matching TRBD1. Germline CDR1 GTSNPN, CDR2 SVGIG (reference sequence). V lost 4 bases, J lost 3 bases, and 13 bases stayed unmatched. The CDR3 length is 18 residues. This chain's CDR3 is CAWKMKPGQGHYNSPLHF. The CDR3 nucleotides read TGTGCCTGGAAGATGAAACCGGGACAGGGTCACTATAATTCACCCCTCCACTTT.

Here the CDR3 reads CASSLGDRAAWETQYF. The CDR3 DNA is TGTGCCAGCAGCTTAGGGGACCGGGCGGCGTGGGAGACCCAGTACTTC. The chain has TRBV7-9 and TRBJ2-5; D is perhaps TRBD1 or TRBD2 (5 bases each). Trimming removed 1 base from V and 5 bases from J, with 17 bases in between. Germline values: CDR1 SEHNR, CDR2 FQNEAQ (reference sequence). CDR3 length: 16 residues.

The V call is TRBV6-1, the J call TRBJ2-5; the D call may be TRBD1 or TRBD2 (5 bases each). The CDR3 length is 13 residues. Germline lookup yields CDR1 MNHNS and CDR2 SASEGT. V lost 8 bases and J 5 bases, leaving 15 bases between the germline ends. CDR3: CASGGREWETQYF. The CDR3 nucleotides are TGTGCCAGCGGGGGTAGGGAGTGGGAGACCCAGTACTTC.